Given below is one T cell receptor beta chain in context. The data originate from a study of blood T cell repertoires in COVID-19. CDR1 and CDR2 from the germline V gene are SGHTA and FQGNSA. The CDR3 consists of 16 residues. Trimming cost V 2 bases and J 5 bases, with 16 bases left between them. Some clones are missing from TCRdb's copy, which holds only in-frame ones; the method was immunoSEQ multiplex PCR. This sample has 200,000 to 250,000 clones, with almost 90% found just once. The source of this sequence is a man aged 18 to 30 with active or convalescent COVID-19. V gene TRBV7-2 combines with J gene TRBJ2-1; D is uncertain. Sequenced input: peripheral blood. The CDR3 here is CASSLQATLSHNEQFF. CDR3 coding DNA: TGTGCCAGCAGCTTACAAGCCACTTTATCGCACAATGAGCAGTTCTTC.